This T cell receptor beta chain comes out of a study of blood T cell repertoires in COVID-19. Across the study: Spain, Italy and the United States supplied samples that represented acute and convalescent COVID-19.

Trimming took off 6 bases at V and 6 bases at J, with 10 bases between the two ends. Germline CDR1 is MNHEY and CDR2 is SVGEGT. This CDR3 is built from 12 residues. Under the authors' procedure: Amplifying reference gene primers gave estimates of nucleated cell counts. Generated by immunoSEQ multiplex PCR, the TCRdb table keeps only in-frame clones and is missing some. V and J calls and clone size are those listed in that table; D and trimming were worked out from the DNA. The repertoire has about 220,000 clones, around 81% of them found once; the top ten carry 13%. The V and J genes are TRBV6-2 or TRBV6-3 and TRBJ2-3, with D possibly TRBD2 on 5 matching bases. The sequence was obtained from a human donor in a cohort sampled during active COVID-19. Sequenced input: peripheral blood. CDR3 sequence reads: CASSVLADTQYF. DNA of the CDR3: TGTGCCAGCAGCGTATTAGCGGATACGCAGTATTTT.